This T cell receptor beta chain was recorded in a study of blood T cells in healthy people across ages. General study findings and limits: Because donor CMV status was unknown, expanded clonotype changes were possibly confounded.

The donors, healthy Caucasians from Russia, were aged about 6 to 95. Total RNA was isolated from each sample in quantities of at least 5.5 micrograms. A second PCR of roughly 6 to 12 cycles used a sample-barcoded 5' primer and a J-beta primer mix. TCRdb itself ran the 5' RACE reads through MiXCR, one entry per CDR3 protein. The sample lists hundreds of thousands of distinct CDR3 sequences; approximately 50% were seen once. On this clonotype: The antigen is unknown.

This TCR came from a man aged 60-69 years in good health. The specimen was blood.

Here the CDR3 reads CATSRSRATNEKLFF. The CDR3 coding sequence is TGTGCCACCAGCAGATCCAGGGCAACTAATGAAAAACTGTTTTTT. V usage is TRBV15 and J usage is TRBJ1-4; weak D call: TRBD1 (5 bases). The CDR3 covers 15 residues. Germline-derived CDR1 and CDR2 are LNHNV and YYDKDF (reference sequence). Trimming took 2 bases from V and 0 from J, leaving 7 bases between them.